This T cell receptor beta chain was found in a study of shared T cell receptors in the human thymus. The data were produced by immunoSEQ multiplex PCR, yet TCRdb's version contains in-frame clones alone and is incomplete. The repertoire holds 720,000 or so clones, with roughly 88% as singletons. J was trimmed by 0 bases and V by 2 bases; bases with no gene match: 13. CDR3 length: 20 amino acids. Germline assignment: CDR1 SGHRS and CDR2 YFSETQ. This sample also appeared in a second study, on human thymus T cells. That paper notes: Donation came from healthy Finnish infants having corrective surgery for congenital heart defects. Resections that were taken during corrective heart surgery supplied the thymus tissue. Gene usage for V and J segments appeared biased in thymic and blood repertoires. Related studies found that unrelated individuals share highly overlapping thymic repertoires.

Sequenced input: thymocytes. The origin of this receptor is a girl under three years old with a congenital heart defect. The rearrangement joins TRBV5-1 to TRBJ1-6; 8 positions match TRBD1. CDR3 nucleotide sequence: TGCGCCAGCAGCTTCCTCGGAGTGGCAGGGGGCCGCTCCTATAATTCACCCCTCCACTTT. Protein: CASSFLGVAGGRSYNSPLHF.